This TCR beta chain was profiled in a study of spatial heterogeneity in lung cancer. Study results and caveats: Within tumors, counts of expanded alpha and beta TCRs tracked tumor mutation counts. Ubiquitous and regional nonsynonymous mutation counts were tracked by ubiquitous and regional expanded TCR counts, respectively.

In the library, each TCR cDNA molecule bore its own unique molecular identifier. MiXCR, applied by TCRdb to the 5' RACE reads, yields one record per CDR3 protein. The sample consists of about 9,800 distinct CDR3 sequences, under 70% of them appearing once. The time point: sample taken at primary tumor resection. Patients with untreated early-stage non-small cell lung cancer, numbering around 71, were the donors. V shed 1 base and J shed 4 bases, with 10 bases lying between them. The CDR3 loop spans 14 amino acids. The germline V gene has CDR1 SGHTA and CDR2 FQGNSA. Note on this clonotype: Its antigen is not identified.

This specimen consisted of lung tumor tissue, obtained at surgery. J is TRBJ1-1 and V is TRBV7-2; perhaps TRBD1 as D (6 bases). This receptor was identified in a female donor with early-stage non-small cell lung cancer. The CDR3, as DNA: TGTGCCAGCAGCTTAGGGAGGGGGATCACTGAAGCTTTCTTT. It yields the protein CASSLGRGITEAFF.